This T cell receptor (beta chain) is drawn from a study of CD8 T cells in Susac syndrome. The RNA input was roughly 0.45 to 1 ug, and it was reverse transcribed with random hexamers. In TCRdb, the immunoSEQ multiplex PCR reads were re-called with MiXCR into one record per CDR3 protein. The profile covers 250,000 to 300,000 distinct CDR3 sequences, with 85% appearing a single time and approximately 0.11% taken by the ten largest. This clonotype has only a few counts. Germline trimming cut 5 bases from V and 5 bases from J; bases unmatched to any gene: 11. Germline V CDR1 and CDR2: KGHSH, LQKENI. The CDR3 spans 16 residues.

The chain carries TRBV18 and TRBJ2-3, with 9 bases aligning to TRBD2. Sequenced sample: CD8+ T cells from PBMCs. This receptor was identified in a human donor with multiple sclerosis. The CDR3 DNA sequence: TGTGCCAGCTCATCTTATAGCGGGAGATCCAGAGATACGCAGTATTTT. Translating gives CASSSYSGRSRDTQYF.